This TCR beta chain was captured by sequencing in a study of T cell responses to AZD1222 COVID-19 vaccine. Study information: Pooled in the analysis were second doses at about 4 or about 12 weeks. Study conclusions and caveats: As reported, nearly half of all spike-specific TCRs target variant regions that are unmutated. Vaccination with two AZD1222 doses was followed by a rise in Spike-specific TCR breadth and depth.

The protocol was immunoSEQ multiplex PCR, while the TCRdb copy is restricted to in-frame clones and leaves out a portion. The sample has 60,000 to 100,000 clones; around 90% are singletons. To note about this clone: Its antigen is undetermined.

This CDR3 region has 15 residues. Germline V gene sequence: CDR1 SNHLY, CDR2 FYNNEI. V dropped 6 bases and J dropped 0 bases, with 12 bases sitting between them. The receptor was isolated from an adult in good health. The source material was peripheral blood, sampled on day 0 of AZD1222 vaccination. This chain connects TRBV2 to TRBJ2-1; TRBD2 is a possible D gene (6 bases). CDR3 sequence: CASRKAGSSYNEQFF. Written as DNA, the CDR3 is TGTGCCAGCAGGAAAGCGGGTAGCTCCTACAATGAGCAGTTCTTC. The complete variable domain, with remaining parts taken from reference TRBV2 and TRBJ2-1, reads EPEVTQTPSHQVTQMGQEVILRCVPISNHLYFYWYRQILGQKVEFLVSFYNNEISEKSEIFDDQFSVERPDGSNFTLKIRSTKLEDSAMYFCASRKAGSSYNEQFFGPGTRLTVL.